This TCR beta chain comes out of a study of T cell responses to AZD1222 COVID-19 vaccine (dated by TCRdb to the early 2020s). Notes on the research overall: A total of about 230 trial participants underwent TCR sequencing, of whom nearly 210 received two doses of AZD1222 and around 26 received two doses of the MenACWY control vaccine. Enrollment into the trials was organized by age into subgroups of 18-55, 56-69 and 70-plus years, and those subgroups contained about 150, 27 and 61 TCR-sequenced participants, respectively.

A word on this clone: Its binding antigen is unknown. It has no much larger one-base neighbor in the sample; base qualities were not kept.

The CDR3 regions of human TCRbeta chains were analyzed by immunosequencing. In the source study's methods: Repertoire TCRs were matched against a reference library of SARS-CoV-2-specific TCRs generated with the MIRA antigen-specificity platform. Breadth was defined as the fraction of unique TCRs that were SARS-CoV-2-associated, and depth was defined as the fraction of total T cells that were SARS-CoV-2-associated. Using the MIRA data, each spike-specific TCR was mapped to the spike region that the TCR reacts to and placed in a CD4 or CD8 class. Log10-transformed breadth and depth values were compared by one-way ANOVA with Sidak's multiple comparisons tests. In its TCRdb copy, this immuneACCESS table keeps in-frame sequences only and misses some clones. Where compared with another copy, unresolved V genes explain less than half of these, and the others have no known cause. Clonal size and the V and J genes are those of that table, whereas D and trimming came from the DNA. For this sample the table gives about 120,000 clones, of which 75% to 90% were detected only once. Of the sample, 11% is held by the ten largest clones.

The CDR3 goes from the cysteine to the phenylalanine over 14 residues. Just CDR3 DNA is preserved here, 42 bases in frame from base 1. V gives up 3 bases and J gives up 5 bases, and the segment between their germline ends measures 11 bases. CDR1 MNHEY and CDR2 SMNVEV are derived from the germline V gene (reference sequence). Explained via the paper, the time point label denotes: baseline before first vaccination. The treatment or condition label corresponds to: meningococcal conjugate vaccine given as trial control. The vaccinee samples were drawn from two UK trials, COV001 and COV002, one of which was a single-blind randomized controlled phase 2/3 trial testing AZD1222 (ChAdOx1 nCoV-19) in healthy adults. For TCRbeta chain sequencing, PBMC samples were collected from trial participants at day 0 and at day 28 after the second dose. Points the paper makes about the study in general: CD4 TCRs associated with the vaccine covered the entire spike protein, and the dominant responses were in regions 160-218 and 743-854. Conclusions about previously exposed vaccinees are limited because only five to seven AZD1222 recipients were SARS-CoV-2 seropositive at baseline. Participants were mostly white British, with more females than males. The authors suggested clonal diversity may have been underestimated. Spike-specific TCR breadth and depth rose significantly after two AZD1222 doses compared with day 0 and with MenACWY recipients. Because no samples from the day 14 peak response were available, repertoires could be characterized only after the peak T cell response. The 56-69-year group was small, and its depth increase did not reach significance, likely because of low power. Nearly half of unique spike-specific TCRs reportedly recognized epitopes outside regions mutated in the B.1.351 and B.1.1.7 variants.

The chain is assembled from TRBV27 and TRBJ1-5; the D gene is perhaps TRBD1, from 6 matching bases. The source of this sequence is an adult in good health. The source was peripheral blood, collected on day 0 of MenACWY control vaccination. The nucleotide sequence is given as TGTGCCAGCAGTTTGAGGGGGACCGATCAGCCCCAGCATTTT. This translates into CASSLRGTDQPQHF.